This T cell receptor beta chain was sequenced for a study of regulatory T cells in long-lasting Graves disease. Study-wide background: Freshly diagnosed Graves' patients had used antithyroid drugs for under 3 months.

V gave up 6 bases and J gave up 5 bases; unmatched junction bases: 8. The CDR3 sequence is 14 residues long. Combining iRepertoire HTBI primers with Arm-PCR of CDR3 regions, the authors built TCR beta libraries. TCRdb passed the multiplex PCR reads through MiXCR, listing each CDR3 protein once. The repertoire holds about 400,000 distinct CDR3 sequences, 15% to 17% seen once, with 20% to 25% in the top ten. The sample's time point: newly diagnosed GD, antithyroid drugs for less than 3 months. Following extraction of RNA from PBMCs, that RNA was used to make the TCR library. Study-wide points: It was in persistent disease that TRBV28, TRBJ1-2 and TRBJ2-5 were favored.

In the case of this clonotype: Its antigen is currently unknown.

The V and J genes are TRBV12-3 or TRBV12-4 and TRBJ2-7; TRBD2 matches 9 bases. The source is a female donor with Graves disease. This specimen was peripheral blood mononuclear cells (PBMCs), taken at new diagnosis, from a patient treated with antithyroid drugs. Written as DNA, the CDR3 is TGTGCCAGCAGCACTGGGACTAGCTCTCACGAGCAGTACTTC. Protein product: CASSTGTSSHEQYF.